These 5 T cell receptor beta chains were all obtained from the same sample, sequenced in a study of blood T cell repertoires in COVID-19. Sequencing used immunoSEQ multiplex PCR; TCRdb keeps in-frame clones, though not all of them. The table has around 380,000 clones, roughly 86% seen once. The sample taken for sequencing was PBMCs or T cells enriched from blood (not recorded which). These receptors originate from a man younger than 40 who had recovered from COVID-19.

DNA for the CDR3: TGTGCCAAAGACAGCGACTGTAGCTACGAGCAGTACTTC. It translates to CAKDSDCSYEQYF. The rearrangement joins TRBV27 to TRBJ2-7; possible D gene TRBD1, 5 bases. The CDR3 has 13 amino acids. The germline V gene encodes CDR1 MNHEY and CDR2 SMNVEV (reference sequence). V lost 10 bases and J 3 bases, leaving 16 bases between the germline ends.

Only one count was recorded for this clone. CDR3 region: CASSEGSLRAFF. For the CDR3, the DNA is TGTGCCAGCAGTGAAGGGTCGCTGAGAGCTTTCTTT. V and J are TRBV6-1 and TRBJ1-1; D call uncertain. The V end lost 1 base, the J end lost 10 bases, and 10 bases lay between the germline ends. Germline values: CDR1 MNHNS, CDR2 SASEGT. The CDR3 is made up of 12 amino acids.

V and J are TRBV12-2 and TRBJ1-6. TRBV12-2 is an annotated pseudogene. The CDR3 length is 18 residues. In DNA, the CDR3 is TGTGCAAGTCGCTTAGCCAGGACTCCCGACCTATATAATTCACCCCTCCACTTT. Protein sequence: CASRLARTPDLYNSPLHF.

V and J are TRBV27 and TRBJ2-7; 14 bases are shared with TRBD2. Germline V CDR1 and CDR2: MNHEY, SMNVEV (reference sequence). The ends lost 6 bases at V and 5 bases at J; junction bases unmatched: 3. CDR3 size: 14 residues. CDR3: CASRTSGGADEQYF. The CDR3 DNA reads as TGTGCCAGCAGGACTAGCGGGGGGGCTGACGAGCAGTACTTC.

This clone appeared once. The rearrangement joins TRBV7-2 to TRBJ1-2; 8 nucleotides align to TRBD1. This CDR3 has 15 residues. Germline CDR1 and CDR2: SGHTA and FQGNSA. V lost 1 base, J lost 3 bases, and 4 bases stayed unmatched. CDR3 loop: CASSLDLTGDYGYTF. The CDR3 DNA follows: TGTGCCAGCAGCTTAGATCTGACAGGGGACTATGGCTACACCTTC.